This T cell receptor (beta chain) was sequenced in a study of cytomegalovirus exposure and HLA in healthy donors. Overall study results and limits: Reported results showed that the classifier diagnosed cytomegalovirus status with high specificity and sensitivity. The study recorded some 160 TCR beta chains that were cytomegalovirus-associated.

The CDR3 covers 12 residues. Germline V lookup: CDR1 MDHEN, CDR2 SYDVKM. V dropped 11 bases and J dropped 6; count of bases not matched to a gene: 8. This clone is a singleton in its sample. No antigen is known for it. Sequencing used immunoSEQ multiplex PCR; TCRdb keeps in-frame clones, though not all of them. Found here are tens of thousands of clones, 95% of them singletons; the top ten hold 0.69%. Separation from the roughly 670-subject first cohort characterized the approximately 120-subject validation cohort, to which the donors belonged. Sequencing used PBMCs. The chain recombines TRBV28 with TRBJ2-7; 9 positions agree with TRBD1. The TCR comes from a young woman in good health and CMV-seronegative. The CDR3 nucleotides are TGTGCCGGGGGACAGGGTCTGGCCGAGCAGTACTTC. This encodes CAGGQGLAEQYF. The complete variable domain, with remaining parts taken from reference TRBV28 and TRBJ2-7, reads DVKVTQSSRYLVKRTGEKVFLECVQDMDHENMFWYRQDPGLGLRLIYFSYDVKMKEKGDIPEGYSVSREKKERFSLILESASTNQTSMYLCAGGQGLAEQYFGPGTRLTVT.